These 7 T cell receptor beta chains were sequenced from one sample in a study of blood T cell repertoires in COVID-19. TCRdb's copy holds only in-frame clones and misses some; the assay was immunoSEQ multiplex PCR. In the table there are under 35,000 clones, approximately 89% of which are singletons. The sample comprised peripheral blood. The receptors originated from a human donor in a cohort sampled during active COVID-19.

This clone was observed a few times. DNA for the CDR3: TGCGCCAGCAGCCAAGCTTACACTGAAGCTTTCTTT. Translating it yields CASSQAYTEAFF. The chain carries TRBV4-3 and TRBJ1-1; D is unclear. This CDR3 is built from 12 residues. V shed 1 base and J shed 3 bases, with 3 bases lying between them. Germline assignment: CDR1 LGHNA and CDR2 YSLEER.

This chain joins TRBV6-1 and TRBJ1-5, with 7 bases lining up with TRBD1. With 3 bases clipped from V and 13 bases from J, the junction kept 3 bases outside the gene matches. The CDR3 runs 11 residues. Germline CDR1 reads MNHNS; CDR2 reads SASEGT. The CDR3 loop reads CASSDRDRQHF. The CDR3 DNA reads TGTGCCAGCAGTGACCGGGACAGACAGCATTTT.

The V and J genes are TRBV11-2 and TRBJ2-5; D gene uncertain. The CDR3 consists of 12 residues. Germline assignment: CDR1 SGHAT and CDR2 FQNNGV. V shed 8 bases and J shed 2 bases, with 9 bases lying between them. CDR3 sequence reads: CASSETQETQYF. The CDR3 DNA is TGTGCCAGCTCCGAGACACAAGAGACCCAGTACTTC.

The V gene is TRBV19, the J gene TRBJ1-5, with TRBD1 as a possible D gene (5 bases). Germline lookup yields CDR1 LNHDA and CDR2 SQIVND (reference sequence). This CDR3 contains 15 residues. Trimming removed 1 base at V and 1 base at J, with 8 bases between. CDR3 sequence reads: CASSIGGGSNQPQHF. Here the CDR3 DNA reads TGTGCCAGTAGTATAGGGGGGGGAAGCAATCAGCCCCAGCATTTT.

J is TRBJ2-3 and V is TRBV9; 9 nucleotides agree with TRBD2. The germline gives CDR1 SGDLS, CDR2 YYNGEE. This CDR3 spans 15 amino acids. J gave up 1 base and V 4 bases, and 4 bases lay outside the gene matches. The DNA of the CDR3 is TGTGCCAGCAGCCCCCTAGCGGGACGCACAGATACGCAGTATTTT. Its translation is CASSPLAGRTDTQYF.

This chain connects TRBV3-1 (or the pseudogene TRBV3-2) to TRBJ1-4; TRBD1 might be the D (6 bases). V lost 4 bases and J lost 2, with 14 bases in between. The CDR3 is 16 amino acids. Germline V gives CDR1 LGHDT, CDR2 YNNKEL (reference sequence). This CDR3 reads CASSLYGTSTNEKLFF. The CDR3 nucleotides read TGTGCCAGCAGCCTGTACGGGACATCGACTAATGAAAAACTGTTTTTT.

The J gene is TRBJ1-5, the V gene TRBV3-1 (or the pseudogene TRBV3-2); TRBD1 might be the D (6 bases). The CDR3 runs to 15 residues. The V and J ends lost 1 base and 3 bases respectively, with 10 bases between them. Germline V gives CDR1 LGHDT, CDR2 YNNKEL (reference sequence). CDR3 bases: TGTGCCAGCAGCCAAGCAGGGGTCGACAATCAGCCCCAGCATTTT. Protein: CASSQAGVDNQPQHF.